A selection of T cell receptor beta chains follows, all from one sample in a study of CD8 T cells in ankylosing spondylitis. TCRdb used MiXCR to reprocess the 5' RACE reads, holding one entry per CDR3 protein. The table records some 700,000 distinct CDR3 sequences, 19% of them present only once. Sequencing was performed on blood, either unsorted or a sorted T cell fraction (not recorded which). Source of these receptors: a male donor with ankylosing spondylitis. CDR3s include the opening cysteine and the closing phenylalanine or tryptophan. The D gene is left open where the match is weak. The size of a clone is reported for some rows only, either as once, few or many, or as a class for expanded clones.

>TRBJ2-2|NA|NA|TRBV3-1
TGTGCCAGCAGCCAAGACGGCGAGCTAGCATGGTCGAACACCGGGGAGCTGTTTTTT
CASSQDGELAWSNTGELFF
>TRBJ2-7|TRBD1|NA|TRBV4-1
TGCGCCAGCAGCTACCCGGGACAGCTCCGGGAGCAGTACTTC
CASSYPGQLREQYF
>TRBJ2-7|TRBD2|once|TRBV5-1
TGCGCCAGCAGCTTGATCCCCCCAAGCGGGGCTGGTTCTAATGAGCAGTACTTC
CASSLIPPSGAGSNEQYF
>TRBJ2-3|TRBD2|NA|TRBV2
TGTGCCAGCAGTGAAGCAAGCGGGAGGGTATCAGATACGCAGTATTTT
CASSEASGRVSDTQYF
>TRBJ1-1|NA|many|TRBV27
TGTGCCAGCAGTTTGCAAGGGACGAAGACTGAAGCTTTCTTT
CASSLQGTKTEAFF
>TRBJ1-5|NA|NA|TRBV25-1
TGTGCCAGCAGGGGGGGAGGGAGCTATCAGCCCCAGCATTTT
CASRGGGSYQPQHF
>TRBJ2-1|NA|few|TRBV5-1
TGCGCCAGCAGGCCGACGGTTTCAAATGAGCAGTTCTTC
CASRPTVSNEQFF
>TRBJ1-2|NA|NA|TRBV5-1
TGCGCCAGCAGCTTGGAGGACAGCTACTATGGCTACACCTTC
CASSLEDSYYGYTF
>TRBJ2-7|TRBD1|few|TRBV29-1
TGCAGCGTTTCCGGACAGGGGGCGGCGTACGAGCAGTACTTC
CSVSGQGAAYEQYF
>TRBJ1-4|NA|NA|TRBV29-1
TGCAGCGTTGCACAGGGAGGACAGGAAAAACTGTTTTTT
CSVAQGGQEKLFF
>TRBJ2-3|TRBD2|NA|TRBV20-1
TGCAGTGCTAGAGTGGGACTAGCTTCAGATACGCAGTATTTT
CSARVGLASDTQYF
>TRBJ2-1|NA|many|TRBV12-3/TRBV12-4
TGTGCCAGCAGTCCGGGTAATGAGCAGTTCTTC
CASSPGNEQFF
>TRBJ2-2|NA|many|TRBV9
TGTGCCAGCAGCGTAGAACCGACCCCCGGGGAGCTGTTTTTT
CASSVEPTPGELFF
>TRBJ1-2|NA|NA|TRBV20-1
TGCAGTGCTAGAGATCGGAACACAGGCTACACCTTC
CSARDRNTGYTF
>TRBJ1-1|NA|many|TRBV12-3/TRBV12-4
TGTGCCAGCAGTTTCAGGGTCGACACTGAAGCTTTCTTT
CASSFRVDTEAFF
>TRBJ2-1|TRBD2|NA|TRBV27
TGTGCCAGCACCCCTAAAGCGGGGTATTATGGGGATGAGCAGTTCTTC
CASTPKAGYYGDEQFF
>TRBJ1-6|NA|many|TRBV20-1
TGCAGTGCTAGAGCTTCAGGCGCCTACTATAATTCACCCCTCCACTTT
CSARASGAYYNSPLHF
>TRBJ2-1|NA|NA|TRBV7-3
TGTGCCAGCAGGGTCGACCCTTTTAACAATGAGCAGTTCTTC
CASRVDPFNNEQFF
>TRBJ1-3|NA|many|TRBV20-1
TGCAGTGCTATGGACTCTGGAAACACCATATATTTT
CSAMDSGNTIYF
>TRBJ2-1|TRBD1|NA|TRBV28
TGTGCCAGCAGCCCGTCCGGGACAGGGGTTTGGGATGAGCAGTTCTTC
CASSPSGTGVWDEQFF
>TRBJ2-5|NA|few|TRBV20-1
TGCAGTGCTAGAGACCCGGACAGTGGCGAGACCCAGTACTTC
CSARDPDSGETQYF
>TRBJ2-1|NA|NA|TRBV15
TGTGCCACCAGCAGAGATTTGTACGGAAATGAGCAGTTCTTC
CATSRDLYGNEQFF
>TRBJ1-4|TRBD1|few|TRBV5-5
TGTGCCAGCAGCGGCGGGACAGGGGACGAGGGGGATGGAAAACTGTTTTTT
CASSGGTGDEGDGKLFF
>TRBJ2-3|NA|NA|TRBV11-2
TGTGCCAGCAGCTTATTAGTGGGGGATACGCAGTATTTT
CASSLLVGDTQYF
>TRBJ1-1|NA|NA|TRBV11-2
TGTGCCAGCAGCTTAACTTACGAGAGTACAATGAACACTGAAGCTTTCTTT
CASSLTYESTMNTEAFF
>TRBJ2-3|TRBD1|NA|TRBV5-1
TGCGCCAGCAGCCCCATCGGACAGGGGACAGATACGCAGTATTTT
CASSPIGQGTDTQYF
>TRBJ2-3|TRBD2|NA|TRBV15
TGTGCCACCAGCAGACCTGACAGCGGGAGTTTCGCGGATACGCAGTATTTT
CATSRPDSGSFADTQYF
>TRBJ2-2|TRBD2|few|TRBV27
TGTGCCAGCAGTTTGGTGGGGGGGACCACCGGGGAGCTGTTTTTT
CASSLVGGTTGELFF
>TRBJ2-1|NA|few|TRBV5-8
TGTGCCAGCAGCTTGTTGGTAGGGGAGCAGTTCTTC
CASSLLVGEQFF
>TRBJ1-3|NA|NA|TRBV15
TGTGCCACCAGCCCGCCGTTTATGACCGGCCAAGGAAACACCATATATTTT
CATSPPFMTGQGNTIYF
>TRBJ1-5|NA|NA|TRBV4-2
TGTGCCAGCAAGACAGAACAGGCCGGCGATCAGCCCCAGCATTTT
CASKTEQAGDQPQHF
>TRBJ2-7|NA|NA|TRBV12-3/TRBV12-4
TGTGCCAGCAGCTTGCTGGGCAGTACCTACGAGCAGTACTTC
CASSLLGSTYEQYF
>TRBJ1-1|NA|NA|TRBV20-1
TGCTGTGCTAGAGATCTGAGCAGGGAGGAAACTGAAGCTTTCTTT
CCARDLSREETEAFF
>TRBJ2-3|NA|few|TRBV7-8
TGTGCCAGCAGCCCGACGGGTGGGGGGATCGGAAGCACAGATACGCAGTATTTT
CASSPTGGGIGSTDTQYF
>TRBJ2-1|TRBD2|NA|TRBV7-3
TGTGCCAGCAGCTTATTGCCAGCGGGGGCGGGAGAATACAATGAGCAGTTCTTC
CASSLLPAGAGEYNEQFF
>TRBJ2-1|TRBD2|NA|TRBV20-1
TGCAGTGCTAGAGTTGGCACTAGCGGATACAATGAGCAGTTCTTC
CSARVGTSGYNEQFF
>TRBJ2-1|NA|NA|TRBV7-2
TGTGCCAGCAGCTTCCTACAGGGCTACAATGAGCAGTTCTTC
CASSFLQGYNEQFF
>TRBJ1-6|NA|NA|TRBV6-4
TGTGCCAGCAGTGTACAGGGAGGAAGTTCACCCCTCCACTTT
CASSVQGGSSPLHF
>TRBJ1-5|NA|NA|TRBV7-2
TGTGCCAGCAGCTTATGGGCATCGGAGGATCAGCCCCAGCATTTT
CASSLWASEDQPQHF
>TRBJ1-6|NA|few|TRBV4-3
TGCGCCAGCAGCCAAGATTGGGGTTCACCCCTCCACTTT
CASSQDWGSPLHF
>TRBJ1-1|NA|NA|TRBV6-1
TGTGCCAGCAGTGAAGGATGGCAGGCTGCTTTCTTT
CASSEGWQAAFF